The sequence of this T cell receptor beta chain was determined in a study of cytomegalovirus exposure and HLA in healthy donors. Study conclusions and caveats: A later analysis reported that several of the most significant clusters appeared to be linked to common viral pathogens, among them Epstein-Barr virus. Specificity for CMV antigens was confirmed in vitro for a few of the CMV-associated chains.

About this clone: The antigen remains undetermined.

PCR was performed using 60 Vbeta and 13 Jbeta primers. Generated by immunoSEQ multiplex PCR, the TCRdb table keeps only in-frame clones and is missing some. The table has 180,000 or so clones, 80% to 90% seen once. The sequence derives from a woman aged 25 to 39 in good health and CMV-seronegative. The sequencing sample was made of PBMCs.

CDR3 protein: CASSLTGGLAGIYSNQPQHF. DNA of the CDR3: TGTGCCAGCAGCTTAACGGGGGGACTAGCGGGGATTTATAGCAATCAGCCCCAGCATTTT. The rearrangement joins TRBV7-3 to TRBJ1-5, with TRBD1 as a possible D gene (5 bases). There are 20 residues in the CDR3. Deletions cut 0 bases from V and 0 bases from J, with 21 bases between. In germline, CDR1 is SGHTA, CDR2 FQGTGA.